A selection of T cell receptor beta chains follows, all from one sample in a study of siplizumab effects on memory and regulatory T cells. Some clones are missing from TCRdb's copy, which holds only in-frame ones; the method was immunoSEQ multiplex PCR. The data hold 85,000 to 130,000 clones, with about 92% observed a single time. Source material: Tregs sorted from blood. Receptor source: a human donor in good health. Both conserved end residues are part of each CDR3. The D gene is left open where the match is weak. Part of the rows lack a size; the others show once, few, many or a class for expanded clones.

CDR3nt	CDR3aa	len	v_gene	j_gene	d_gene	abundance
TGTGCCTTAAAAGGAGATAGCGGGACCTACGAGCAGTACTTC	CALKGDSGTYEQYF	14	TRBV30	TRBJ2-7	TRBD2	once
TGCGCCAGCAGCTTGATCGGAGCGGGAGGGACCACAGATACGCAGTATTTT	CASSLIGAGGTTDTQYF	17	TRBV5-1	TRBJ2-3	TRBD2	NA
TGCGCCAGCAGCCCTGAGTTCGGGATCACCGGGGAGCTGTTTTTT	CASSPEFGITGELFF	15	TRBV4-1	TRBJ2-2	NA	NA
TGTGCCAGCAGCTTGGAGAACAGGATTGGCTACACCTTC	CASSLENRIGYTF	13	TRBV7-8	TRBJ1-2	NA	NA
TGTGCCAGCAGTCCCTCAACAGGGGGCCCTAATGAAAAACTGTTTTTT	CASSPSTGGPNEKLFF	16	TRBV28	TRBJ1-4	TRBD1	NA
TGTGCCAGCAGCCTAGGACAGAAGAATGAAAAACTGTTTTTT	CASSLGQKNEKLFF	14	TRBV5-5	TRBJ1-4	NA	NA
TGTGCCAGCAGCTCACAGGCAGATACGCAGTATTTT	CASSSQADTQYF	12	TRBV7-9	TRBJ2-3	NA	NA
TGTGCCAGCAGCTTTAGTTGGGATACGCAGTATTTT	CASSFSWDTQYF	12	TRBV11-3	TRBJ2-3	NA	NA
TGTGCCATCGGGAAACAGGTTTATGATGAGCAGTTCTTC	CAIGKQVYDEQFF	13	TRBV10-3	TRBJ2-1	NA	NA
TGTGCCAGCAGCTTACTCGTAGCGGACTACAATGAGCAGTTCTTC	CASSLLVADYNEQFF	15	TRBV7-3	TRBJ2-1	NA	NA
TGCGCCAGCAGCTTGGAAGGTCCCCGACTAGCGGATGACTACGAGCAGTACTTC	CASSLEGPRLADDYEQYF	18	TRBV5-1	TRBJ2-7	TRBD2	NA
TGCGCCAGCAGTGCGAGGGGTGGGAACTATGGCTACACCTTC	CASSARGGNYGYTF	14	TRBV10-2	TRBJ1-2	NA	NA
TGTGCCAGTAGTATAGTTGGTCACTATGGCTACACCTTC	CASSIVGHYGYTF	13	TRBV19	TRBJ1-2	NA	NA
TGTGCCAGCAGCCCTGGGGTATTAAGACGATGGGCTAGCACAGATACGCAGTATTTT	CASSPGVLRRWASTDTQYF	19	TRBV9	TRBJ2-3	NA	NA